These 8 T cell receptor beta chains came from one sample sequenced in a study of T cells after yellow fever vaccination. TCRdb redid the calling of the 5' RACE reads with MiXCR, one entry per CDR3 protein. The data contain about 350,000 distinct CDR3 sequences, 8.1% of them singletons. The sequencing here drew on PBMCs, taken about 41 days after the first yellow fever vaccination. Every receptor here comes from a young man who received the YFV17D yellow fever vaccine.

This clonotype turned up a few times. The J gene is TRBJ2-7, the V gene TRBV27; D is uncertain. Germline-derived CDR1 and CDR2 are MNHEY and SMNVEV (reference sequence). The germline V and J ends were trimmed by 4 bases and 5 bases, with 12 bases remaining between them. There are 13 residues in the CDR3. Here the CDR3 DNA reads TGTGCCAGCAGTTGGGGTTGGGGAAACGAGCAGTACTTC. It is translated as CASSWGWGNEQYF.

In its sample, this clonotype was seen a few times. This sequence joins TRBV7-8 and TRBJ1-4; D perhaps matches TRBD1 (6 bases). Germline loops: CDR1 SGHVS, CDR2 FQNEAQ. Trimming took 8 bases from V and 2 from J, leaving 15 bases between them. The CDR3 totals 15 residues. The chain's CDR3 is CASGARDNTNEKLFF. CDR3 bases: TGTGCCAGCGGGGCCCGGGACAACACTAATGAAAAACTGTTTTTT.

There are a few counts of this clonotype. The rearrangement uses TRBV5-4 and TRBJ2-1, with TRBD2 matching over 7 bases. Germline CDR1 SGHNT, CDR2 YYREEE (reference sequence). V was pared by 0 bases and J by 7 bases, with 4 bases of the junction left unmatched. This CDR3 is 14 amino acids long. CDR3 in amino acids: CASSLALADNEQFF. DNA of the CDR3: TGTGCCAGCAGCTTGGCGCTAGCGGATAATGAGCAGTTCTTC.

In this sample, this clonotype turned up a few times. The J gene is TRBJ1-5, the V gene TRBV10-3; TRBD1 agrees at 7 bases. Germline values: CDR1 ENHRY, CDR2 SYGVKD. V gave up 5 bases and J gave up 5 bases; unmatched junction bases: 3. There are 13 residues in the CDR3. The CDR3 loop reads CAISRDSDQPQHF. The CDR3 bases are TGTGCCATCAGTAGGGACAGCGATCAGCCCCAGCATTTT.

This clonotype was counted a few times. The rearrangement uses TRBV9 and TRBJ2-1, with 9 bases lining up with TRBD2. The CDR3 extends over 14 amino acids. Germline values: CDR1 SGDLS, CDR2 YYNGEE. V dropped 4 bases and J dropped 4; count of bases not matched to a gene: 3. The CDR3 protein is CASSRGGAYNEQFF. Here the CDR3 DNA reads TGTGCCAGCAGCCGCGGGGGGGCTTACAATGAGCAGTTCTTC.

This chain uses TRBV7-6 with TRBJ2-2; 7 bases line up with TRBD1. This CDR3 is built from 16 residues. In germline, CDR1 is SGHVS, CDR2 FNYEAQ. With V trimmed by 2 bases and J by 7 bases, 10 bases remained unmatched. DNA for the CDR3: TGTGCCAGCAGCTTACACAGGGGTGAGGGGCACGGGGAGCTGTTTTTT. Translating gives CASSLHRGEGHGELFF.

This clonotype was recorded a few times. Here the CDR3 reads CASSRTSGGVSSYNEQFF. The CDR3 region has the DNA TGCGCCAGCAGCAGGACTAGCGGGGGGGTCAGCTCCTACAATGAGCAGTTCTTC. This sequence joins TRBV5-1 and TRBJ2-1; TRBD2 aligns across 15 bases. Losses at the gene ends were 4 bases for V and 0 bases for J; bases not matched to a gene: 5. From germline, CDR1 is SGHRS and CDR2 YFSETQ. CDR3 length: 18 amino acids.

This clonotype has more than one count but fewer than ten. This chain connects TRBV20-1 to TRBJ1-2; D is possibly TRBD1 (5 bases). CDR1 DFQATT and CDR2 SNEGSKA come from the germline V gene (reference sequence). The CDR3 is 15 amino acids. Between the trimmed V and J ends, which lost 2 bases and 2 bases, there was a span of 15 bases. CDR3 in DNA: TGCAGTGCTAGAAATAACCTCGGGGGGAACTATGGCTACACCTTC. Translation gives CSARNNLGGNYGYTF.